This T cell receptor (beta chain) emerged from a study of human T cells and chemical hapten exposure. Study details: Diphenylcyclopropenone was applied weekly to patients' scalps across the roughly 23-week study. It was small differences in pooled library volume that mainly caused per-sample TCR yields to vary.

The study, taken as a whole, reports: PT1 expanded TCR counts and patch test score correlated positively. Significantly more large CDR3 similarity clusters arose among expanded TCRs than among controls.

Time point defined: patch test 3, about 24 weeks after DPC sensitization. Treatment reported: therapeutic diphenylcyclopropenone sensitization with weekly scalp DPC. Unfractionated whole blood was the source of the extracted total RNA. TCRdb re-analysed the RACE reads in MiXCR, keeping a single row per CDR3 protein. The sample contains some 39,000 distinct CDR3 sequences, around a tenth of which appear only once. This clonotype came up many times. The antigen is unknown. The source is a man aged 45-65 years with alopecia areata. Some clones in this sample may be carry-over from other donors' samples. The sample in question was whole blood, obtained in connection with sensitization to the hapten diphenylcyclopropenone (DPC).

In nucleotides, the CDR3 is TGCAGCGCGGAGACAGGGTCAGGGGAGCAGTACTTC. Protein: CSAETGSGEQYF. V gene TRBV29-1 combines with J gene TRBJ2-7; 7 nucleotides align to TRBD1. After removal of 7 bases from V and 7 bases from J, the junction contained 10 bases not matched to a gene. Germline V gene data show CDR1 as SQVTM and CDR2 as ANQGSEA. The CDR3 is 12 residues long.